Described below is a single TCR beta chain sequence and its context. The data were produced by immunoSEQ multiplex PCR, yet TCRdb's version contains in-frame clones alone and is incomplete. The sample includes 65,000 to 95,000 clones, roughly 89% of them seen just once. These data belong to a study of identifying expanded T cells in peripheral blood. The CDR3 has 14 residues. V trimming: 7 bases; J trimming: 0 bases; junction bases outside the gene matches: 6. Germline assignment: CDR1 MNHEY and CDR2 SVGAGI. The sequenced sample was blood. This sequence joins TRBV6-5 and TRBJ2-7, with 7 bases lining up with TRBD1. The clonotype comes from a person between 18 and 75 years old in good health. CDR3 amino acids: CASTPGGSSYEQYF. Written as DNA, the CDR3 is TGTGCCAGCACCCCAGGGGGTAGCTCCTACGAGCAGTACTTC.